The 9 T cell receptor beta chains presented below share a single source sample, sequenced in a study of sequential checkpoint blockade in melanoma. Treatment: randomized to nivolumab then ipilimumab (arm A) or the reverse (arm B). Generated by immunoSEQ multiplex PCR, the TCRdb table keeps only in-frame clones and is missing some. The sample contains about 2,300 clones, around 15% of which appear only once. Sequencing was performed on tumor tissue (inferred from file names), taken from a patient given nivolumab and ipilimumab in sequence. These receptors were taken from a human donor with melanoma.

The gene calls are TRBV28 and TRBJ2-3, with TRBD2 identical over 7 bases. The germline gives CDR1 MDHEN, CDR2 SYDVKM. CDR3 length equals 16 residues. V was clipped by 7 bases and J by 7 bases; unmatched bases: 17. DNA for the CDR3: TGTGCCAGCACCCCTCTTGGGGGGAGGGGCGGGAATACGCAGTATTTT. Its translation: CASTPLGGRGGNTQYF.

This clone is medium-sized within its sample. The V and J genes are TRBV6-8 and TRBJ2-2; TRBD2 matches at 13 bases. Germline CDR1 and CDR2: MNHGY and SAAAGT. The V gene end was trimmed by 4 bases and the J gene end by 1 base; junction bases not matched to a gene: 9. The CDR3 totals 19 residues. CDR3 nucleotide sequence: TGTGCCAGCAGTTCCTTTTTTTGGACTAGCGGGGGGAACACCGGGGAGCTGTTTTTT. Translating it yields CASSSFFWTSGGNTGELFF.

The V call is TRBV6-8, the J call TRBJ2-7; D may correspond to TRBD1 or TRBD2 (7 bases each). This CDR3 spans 15 amino acids. Germline V CDR1 and CDR2: MNHGY, SAAAGT. V lost 3 bases and J 3 bases, leaving 15 bases between the germline ends. The CDR3 is CASSYGGDSDYEQYF. For the CDR3, the DNA is TGTGCCAGCAGTTATGGGGGGGACAGTGACTACGAGCAGTACTTC.

The chain carries TRBV6-8 and TRBJ2-1; D ambiguous. The CDR3 consists of 15 residues. Trimming cost V 10 bases and J 2 bases, with 18 bases left between them. The germline V gene encodes CDR1 MNHGY and CDR2 SAAAGT. As DNA, the CDR3 is TGTGCCATCAGCCCTAGAACGATTCCCTACAATGAGCAGTTCTTC. Protein: CAISPRTIPYNEQFF.

CDR3 in amino acids: CASSPFLSGSSYNEQFF. CDR3 nucleotides: TGTGCCAGCTCACCTTTTCTATCCGGAAGCTCCTACAATGAGCAGTTCTTC. The chain uses TRBV18 and TRBJ2-1; no firm D call. The V gene's germline CDR1 is KGHSH and CDR2 LQKENI. The CDR3 loop spans 17 amino acids. Trimming left V 3 bases short and J 0 bases short, with 15 bases between.

This clone is medium-sized in the sample. Here the CDR3 reads CASRDRVEETQYF. The CDR3 DNA reads as TGTGCCAGCAGAGACAGGGTGGAGGAGACCCAGTACTTC. V usage is TRBV28 and J usage is TRBJ2-5; 7 bases align to TRBD1. The CDR3 is 13 amino acids. Germline lookup yields CDR1 MDHEN and CDR2 SYDVKM. V gave up 6 bases and J gave up 5 bases; unmatched junction bases: 6.

This chain uses TRBV11-3 with TRBJ2-7; D is perhaps TRBD2 (7 bases). The CDR3 is made up of 16 amino acids. The germline V and J ends were trimmed by 3 bases and 5 bases, with 20 bases remaining between them. The germline gives CDR1 SGHNT, CDR2 YENEEA. The chain's CDR3 is CASSLGAGLRRNEQYF. CDR3 nucleotide sequence: TGTGCCAGCAGCTTGGGGGCGGGACTAAGAAGAAACGAGCAGTACTTC.

This clone counts as medium-sized. The chain uses TRBV11-3 and TRBJ2-7; 10 nucleotides align to TRBD1. Germline CDR1 reads SGHNT; CDR2 reads YENEEA. The CDR3 runs to 14 residues. V dropped 5 bases and J dropped 3; count of bases not matched to a gene: 4. The CDR3 here is CASSPGQGNYEQYF. In DNA form, the CDR3 reads TGTGCCAGCAGCCCGGGACAGGGGAACTACGAGCAGTACTTC.

The genes are TRBV6-8 and TRBJ2-3; D might be TRBD1 or TRBD2, each matching 6 bases. Germline CDR1 MNHGY, CDR2 SAAAGT. This CDR3 has 14 amino acids. V dropped 8 bases and J dropped 4 bases, with 16 bases sitting between them. CDR3 in DNA: TGTGCCAGCCGGGGGCAGGGGAGGCCAGATACGCAGTATTTT. This translates into CASRGQGRPDTQYF.